This TCR beta chain was observed in a study of blood T cell repertoires in COVID-19 (TCRdb year 2020). Context from the whole study: Collaborator samples came from the United States, Italy and Spain and covered acute and convalescent phases of COVID-19. Nearly every sample came with metadata listing a de-identified subject ID, COVID-19 status, age in years and sex. The samples were drawn from the first 160 participants of the ongoing ImmuneRACE study and from over 950 subjects provided by 6 global collaborators. The prospective study material was composed of cDNA or gDNA derived from T cells, B-cell-depleted T cells, or PBMCs. The repertoires were made available in a free public database intended to serve as a resource for research on the immune response to SARS-CoV-2. Subjects who had been exposed to COVID-19, were actively infected with it, or had recovered from it provided the deeply sampled blood TCRbeta repertoires that made up the dataset. Where available, HLA class I and class II types were taken from metadata supplied by the sample provider and were not determined by assay-based typing.

As for this clone: Its antigen is unknown. The sample holds no much larger clone one base away, and base qualities are not on file.

The immunoSEQ Assay, a bias-controlled multiplex PCR, was used to amplify TCRbeta CDR3 regions from genomic DNA. In the paper's pipeline: Within the assay, amplification of reference gene primers was used to estimate how many nucleated cells each sample contained. To quantify the absolute abundance of each unique TCRbeta CDR3 rearrangement, sequence reads were collapsed and filtered. For each sample, productive Simpson clonality was calculated by taking the square root of Simpson's diversity index across productive rearrangements. Not all clones reach the TCRdb copy of this immuneACCESS table, which keeps in-frame sequences only. Checked studies attribute under half of the gap to unresolved V genes and leave the rest unexplained. Clonal size and the V and J genes are those of that table, whereas D and trimming came from the DNA. The sample table holds around 90,000 clones, of which 88% were seen once. The ten largest account for roughly 2% of the sample.

One collaborating source in Seattle enrolled patients during active infection and followed them longitudinally through the course of disease. Whole blood was collected in K2EDTA tubes by collaborating institutions according to the institutions' own protocols. Collaborator samples were shipped for TCRbeta analysis as frozen whole blood, isolated PBMCs, or DNA extracted from either sample type. General study outcomes and caveats: The quantity of clinical and demographic metadata differed by source and by participant and was supplied without curation.

CDR1 and CDR2 are read off the germline V gene as LGHNA and YNFKEQ. Ends trimmed: V by 2 bases, J by 3 bases; bases unmatched to a gene: 10. The CDR3 has 17 amino acids, counting the end cysteine and phenylalanine. Just CDR3 DNA is preserved here, 51 bases in frame from base 1. This clonotype was obtained from a man in his fifties with COVID-19, enrolled during active disease. The receptor chain draws on TRBV4-2 and TRBJ1-1; 9 junctional bases match TRBD1. Sample: peripheral blood. Here is the DNA: TGTGCCAGCAGCCAATCGACCTTACAGGGGGCGGACACTGAAGCTTTCTTT. It specifies CASSQSTLQGADTEAFF.